Listed below are T cell receptor beta chains from one sample, sequenced in a study of blood T cell repertoires in COVID-19. Libraries were prepared by immunoSEQ multiplex PCR; TCRdb keeps only in-frame clonotypes and omits some of them. The sample records about 270,000 clones, roughly 90% being singletons. Sequenced material: peripheral blood. These receptors all stem from a woman between 25 and 40 years old with COVID-19, enrolled during active disease. Both conserved end residues are part of each CDR3. Fields, in order: CDR3 length, D gene, clone size, J gene, V gene, CDR3 DNA, CDR3 protein. The D gene is left open where the match is weak. Size is stated for part of the rows, as once, few or many counts, or as a class when the clone is expanded.

CDR3 length: 18
D gene: TRBD2
clone size: NA
J gene: TRBJ2-3
V gene: TRBV11-2
CDR3 DNA: TGTGCCAGCAGCTTATTCCCGCGGGGGGGAGAATACACAGATACGCAGTATTTT
CDR3 protein: CASSLFPRGGEYTDTQYF

CDR3 length: 12
D gene: NA
clone size: NA
J gene: TRBJ1-2
V gene: TRBV18
CDR3 DNA: TGTGCCAGCTCACCGGGAGGGTTCCCTCCCACCTTC
CDR3 protein: CASSPGGFPPTF

CDR3 length: 15
D gene: TRBD1
clone size: once
J gene: TRBJ1-2
V gene: TRBV7-9
CDR3 DNA: TGTGCCAGCAGCCGCGAAGGGACAGGGGAACGTGGCTACACCTTC
CDR3 protein: CASSREGTGERGYTF

CDR3 length: 14
D gene: NA
clone size: NA
J gene: TRBJ1-2
V gene: TRBV27
CDR3 DNA: TGTGCCAGCAGCTTACAGGCTCCTATGACAGGCTACACCTTC
CDR3 protein: CASSLQAPMTGYTF

CDR3 length: 18
D gene: NA
clone size: NA
J gene: TRBJ2-5
V gene: TRBV3-1/TRBV3-2
CDR3 DNA: TGTGCCAGCAGCCAAGAGCAGGGGTTCGTGGGGTACCAAGAGACCCAGTACTTC
CDR3 protein: CASSQEQGFVGYQETQYF

CDR3 length: 15
D gene: TRBD2
clone size: few
J gene: TRBJ2-2
V gene: TRBV3-1/TRBV3-2
CDR3 DNA: TGTGCCAGCACCAAGAATAGCGGGGGGGCGCGGGAGCTGTTTTTT
CDR3 protein: CASTKNSGGARELFF

CDR3 length: 16
D gene: NA
clone size: NA
J gene: TRBJ2-2
V gene: TRBV15
CDR3 DNA: TGTGCCACCAGCGGCAGGCGGACAGCCAACACCGGGGAGCTGTTTTTT
CDR3 protein: CATSGRRTANTGELFF

CDR3 length: 13
D gene: NA
clone size: NA
J gene: TRBJ1-3
V gene: TRBV5-4
CDR3 DNA: TGTGCCAGCAGCCTACGCTCTGGAAACACCATATATTTT
CDR3 protein: CASSLRSGNTIYF

CDR3 length: 17
D gene: TRBD1
clone size: NA
J gene: TRBJ1-3
V gene: TRBV11-2
CDR3 DNA: TGTGCCAGCAGCTTAGCGGGACAGGGGATCTCTGGAAACACCATATATTTT
CDR3 protein: CASSLAGQGISGNTIYF

CDR3 length: 14
D gene: NA
clone size: NA
J gene: TRBJ1-2
V gene: TRBV27
CDR3 DNA: TGTGCCAGCAGTTTATCATCAGCGTCCCGGGGCTACACCTTC
CDR3 protein: CASSLSSASRGYTF

CDR3 length: 15
D gene: NA
clone size: NA
J gene: TRBJ2-2
V gene: TRBV7-8
CDR3 DNA: TGTGCCAGCAGCTTCCAGTCGTCGAACACCGGGGAGCTGTTTTTT
CDR3 protein: CASSFQSSNTGELFF

CDR3 length: 15
D gene: NA
clone size: NA
J gene: TRBJ2-7
V gene: TRBV10-1
CDR3 DNA: TGCGCCAGCAGCGCGACAGGCGCCAAACCCTACGAGCAGTACTTC
CDR3 protein: CASSATGAKPYEQYF

CDR3 length: 14
D gene: NA
clone size: NA
J gene: TRBJ1-4
V gene: TRBV7-2
CDR3 DNA: TGTGCCAGCAGTTCAGGGTGGGCTAATGAAAAACTGTTTTTT
CDR3 protein: CASSSGWANEKLFF

CDR3 length: 13
D gene: NA
clone size: NA
J gene: TRBJ1-1
V gene: TRBV29-1
CDR3 DNA: TGCAGCGTGGAACGGAGGATGAACACTGAAGCTTTCTTT
CDR3 protein: CSVERRMNTEAFF

CDR3 length: 13
D gene: NA
clone size: NA
J gene: TRBJ1-2
V gene: TRBV2
CDR3 DNA: TGTGCCAGCAGTCCGGAGCAGGGATCGGGCTACACCTTC
CDR3 protein: CASSPEQGSGYTF

CDR3 length: 13
D gene: TRBD2
clone size: NA
J gene: TRBJ2-7
V gene: TRBV7-2
CDR3 DNA: TGTGCCAGCACGGGGGGGCTTGGCTACGAGCAGTACTTC
CDR3 protein: CASTGGLGYEQYF

CDR3 length: 15
D gene: TRBD2
clone size: NA
J gene: TRBJ2-7
V gene: TRBV4-2
CDR3 DNA: TGTGCCAGCAGCCAAGAGTCTAGCGGGGCCTACGAGCAGTACTTC
CDR3 protein: CASSQESSGAYEQYF

CDR3 length: 13
D gene: NA
clone size: NA
J gene: TRBJ1-1
V gene: TRBV27
CDR3 DNA: TGTGCCAGCCGCGGGGGAGGGGGAGGAGGTGCTTTCTTT
CDR3 protein: CASRGGGGGGAFF

CDR3 length: 17
D gene: TRBD2
clone size: NA
J gene: TRBJ2-1
V gene: TRBV7-9
CDR3 DNA: TGTGCCAGCAGCTTAGGGCGGGGGGGGCCCGGTTACAATGAGCAGTTCTTC
CDR3 protein: CASSLGRGGPGYNEQFF

CDR3 length: 13
D gene: TRBD2
clone size: NA
J gene: TRBJ2-7
V gene: TRBV25-1
CDR3 DNA: TGTGCCAGCAGTGGGGAGGGGACCCACGAGCAGTACTTC
CDR3 protein: CASSGEGTHEQYF

CDR3 length: 15
D gene: NA
clone size: NA
J gene: TRBJ2-5
V gene: TRBV5-1
CDR3 DNA: TGCGCCAGCAGCTCACTCGGGGGCGGGGGCGAGACCCAGTACTTC
CDR3 protein: CASSSLGGGGETQYF

CDR3 length: 15
D gene: TRBD1
clone size: NA
J gene: TRBJ2-7
V gene: TRBV11-2
CDR3 DNA: TGTGCCAGCAGCTCCGGGACAGGGGTTTTCTACGAGCAGTACTTC
CDR3 protein: CASSSGTGVFYEQYF

CDR3 length: 15
D gene: TRBD1
clone size: once
J gene: TRBJ1-3
V gene: TRBV3-1/TRBV3-2
CDR3 DNA: TGTGCCAGCAGCAACAGGGACAGGTCCGGAAACACCATATATTTT
CDR3 protein: CASSNRDRSGNTIYF

CDR3 length: 11
D gene: NA
clone size: NA
J gene: TRBJ1-1
V gene: TRBV12-3/TRBV12-4
CDR3 DNA: TGTGCCAGCAGTTCTCGCACTGAAGCTTTCTTT
CDR3 protein: CASSSRTEAFF

CDR3 length: 15
D gene: TRBD1
clone size: once
J gene: TRBJ2-4
V gene: TRBV6-2/TRBV6-3
CDR3 DNA: TGTGCCAGCAGTAAAACAGGGGCCCGCAAAAACATTCAGTACTTC
CDR3 protein: CASSKTGARKNIQYF

CDR3 length: 16
D gene: TRBD2
clone size: NA
J gene: TRBJ2-7
V gene: TRBV5-4
CDR3 DNA: TGTGCCAGCAGCTTACCCCGGACTAGCGGGGGCTACGAGCAGTACTTC
CDR3 protein: CASSLPRTSGGYEQYF

CDR3 length: 13
D gene: TRBD1
clone size: NA
J gene: TRBJ2-3
V gene: TRBV24-1
CDR3 DNA: TGTGCCACCAGTGATACAGGGGAGGATACGCAGTATTTT
CDR3 protein: CATSDTGEDTQYF

CDR3 length: 15
D gene: NA
clone size: NA
J gene: TRBJ1-2
V gene: TRBV5-4
CDR3 DNA: TGTGCCAGCAGCCCTGGTCCACTCCAGACTTATGGCTACACCTTC
CDR3 protein: CASSPGPLQTYGYTF

CDR3 length: 14
D gene: NA
clone size: once
J gene: TRBJ2-7
V gene: TRBV5-5
CDR3 DNA: TGTGCCAGCAGCCACAGGGAGCCGCGGTACGAGCAGTACTTC
CDR3 protein: CASSHREPRYEQYF

CDR3 length: 13
D gene: NA
clone size: NA
J gene: TRBJ1-1
V gene: TRBV6-5
CDR3 DNA: TGTGCCAGCAAATCTCTGGGAGGGACTGAAGCTTTCTTT
CDR3 protein: CASKSLGGTEAFF

CDR3 length: 14
D gene: NA
clone size: NA
J gene: TRBJ1-1
V gene: TRBV7-2
CDR3 DNA: TGTGCCAGCAGCTTACTCCTCCTGGCCACTGAAGCTTTCTTT
CDR3 protein: CASSLLLLATEAFF

CDR3 length: 13
D gene: NA
clone size: NA
J gene: TRBJ1-5
V gene: TRBV19
CDR3 DNA: TGTGCCAGTAGTATACCCCAGGGGCAGCCCCAGCATTTT
CDR3 protein: CASSIPQGQPQHF

CDR3 length: 15
D gene: NA
clone size: NA
J gene: TRBJ1-1
V gene: TRBV7-2
CDR3 DNA: TGTGCCAGCAGCCCCAGAAGGGGGGGGAACACTGAAGCTTTCTTT
CDR3 protein: CASSPRRGGNTEAFF

CDR3 length: 14
D gene: NA
clone size: few
J gene: TRBJ1-5
V gene: TRBV28
CDR3 DNA: TGTGCCAGCAGTTTCGGTTTTAGCAATCAGCCCCAGCATTTT
CDR3 protein: CASSFGFSNQPQHF

CDR3 length: 15
D gene: TRBD2
clone size: NA
J gene: TRBJ2-2
V gene: TRBV4-1
CDR3 DNA: TGCGCCAGCAGCCCACGGGGGGGCCCTAGCGGGGAGCTGTTTTTT
CDR3 protein: CASSPRGGPSGELFF

CDR3 length: 13
D gene: NA
clone size: NA
J gene: TRBJ1-1
V gene: TRBV6-6
CDR3 DNA: TGTGCCAGCAGTTTCACAGTGAACACTGAAGCTTTCTTT
CDR3 protein: CASSFTVNTEAFF

CDR3 length: 13
D gene: NA
clone size: NA
J gene: TRBJ1-2
V gene: TRBV7-9
CDR3 DNA: TGTGCCAGCAGCTTAAACCCTCTCCGGGGCTACACCTTC
CDR3 protein: CASSLNPLRGYTF

CDR3 length: 15
D gene: TRBD1
clone size: NA
J gene: TRBJ2-2
V gene: TRBV25-1
CDR3 DNA: TGTGCCAGCAGTGAAATTGACAGGGGAATCGGGGAGCTGTTTTTT
CDR3 protein: CASSEIDRGIGELFF

CDR3 length: 15
D gene: TRBD1
clone size: NA
J gene: TRBJ1-6
V gene: TRBV3-1/TRBV3-2
CDR3 DNA: TGTGCCAGCAGCCCCGGACAGGCCTATAATTCACCCCTCCACTTT
CDR3 protein: CASSPGQAYNSPLHF

CDR3 length: 13
D gene: TRBD1
clone size: NA
J gene: TRBJ2-7
V gene: TRBV7-7
CDR3 DNA: TGTGCCAGCAGCTTAGACAGGGGGCACGAGCAGTACTTC
CDR3 protein: CASSLDRGHEQYF